What follows describes a single T cell receptor beta chain. Its antigen is unidentified. The source of the sample is a study of T cell responses to AZD1222 COVID-19 vaccine. General observations from the study: Clonal diversity may have been underestimated in mostly white British donors. CD4 TCRs associated with vaccination spanned spike, dominating at 160-218 and 743-854.

Clones were sequenced by immunoSEQ multiplex PCR, and TCRdb holds only the in-frame ones, with some missing. The repertoire holds some 99,000 clones, roughly nine tenths seen once, with roughly 7% in the top ten. The V gene's germline CDR1 is SEHNR and CDR2 FQNEAQ (reference sequence). Trimming stripped 1 base from V and 5 bases from J, with 6 bases between. This CDR3 contains 14 residues. The gene calls are TRBV7-9 and TRBJ1-6; D remains ambiguous. Specimen: peripheral blood, collected on day 0 of AZD1222 vaccination. This TCR was recovered from an adult in good health. In DNA, the CDR3 is TGTGCCAGCAGCTTAGAACTGAATAATTCACCCCTCCACTTT. Residues: CASSLELNNSPLHF.